The source of this T cell receptor (beta chain) is a study of cytomegalovirus exposure and HLA in healthy donors. A word on this clone: No antigen is known for it.

Amplification used 60 Vbeta primers and 13 Jbeta primers. Measured with immunoSEQ multiplex PCR; TCRdb has only the in-frame clones, and not every one. The repertoire holds 70,000 to 95,000 clones, with 62% as singletons. Study-wide points: The classifier reportedly diagnosed cytomegalovirus status with high specificity and sensitivity. Compared with the roughly 700-donor mean, an Asian-associated ancestry cluster reportedly had fewer N-insertions, according to a later analysis. When analyzed later, a missense DCLRE1C variant was found to be linked to TCR beta V- and J-gene trimming. What TCR beta sequences reportedly achieved was accurate prediction of HLA-A and HLA-B alleles in most subjects.

The germline CDR1 and CDR2 sequences are SGHTA and FQGNSA. The CDR3 covers 13 residues. Trimming took off 4 bases at V and 4 bases at J, with 10 bases between the two ends. The TCR was taken from a woman in her 30s in good health and CMV-seropositive. Sequenced material: PBMCs. The rearrangement joins TRBV7-2 to TRBJ1-1, with D perhaps TRBD1 (5 bases). The CDR3 bases are TGTGCCAGCAGCTCAACAGGTTCCACTGAAGCTTTCTTT. Encoded protein: CASSSTGSTEAFF.